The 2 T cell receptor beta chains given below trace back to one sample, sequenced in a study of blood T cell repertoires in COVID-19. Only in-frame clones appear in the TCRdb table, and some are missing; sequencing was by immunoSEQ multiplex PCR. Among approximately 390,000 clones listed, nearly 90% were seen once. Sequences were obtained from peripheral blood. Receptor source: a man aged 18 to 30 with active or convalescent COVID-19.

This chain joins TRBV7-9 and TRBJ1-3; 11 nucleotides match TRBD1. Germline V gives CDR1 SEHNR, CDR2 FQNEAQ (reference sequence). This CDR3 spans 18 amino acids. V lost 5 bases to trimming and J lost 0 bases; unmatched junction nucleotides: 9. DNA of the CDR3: TGTGCCAGCAGCCCCCGGACAGGGGGCAGGGGCTCTGGAAACACCATATATTTT. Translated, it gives CASSPRTGGRGSGNTIYF.

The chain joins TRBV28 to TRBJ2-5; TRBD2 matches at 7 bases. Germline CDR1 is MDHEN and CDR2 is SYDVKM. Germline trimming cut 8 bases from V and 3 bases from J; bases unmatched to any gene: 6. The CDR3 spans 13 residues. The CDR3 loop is CASGGGAKETQYF. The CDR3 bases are TGTGCCAGCGGGGGGGGTGCGAAAGAGACCCAGTACTTC.